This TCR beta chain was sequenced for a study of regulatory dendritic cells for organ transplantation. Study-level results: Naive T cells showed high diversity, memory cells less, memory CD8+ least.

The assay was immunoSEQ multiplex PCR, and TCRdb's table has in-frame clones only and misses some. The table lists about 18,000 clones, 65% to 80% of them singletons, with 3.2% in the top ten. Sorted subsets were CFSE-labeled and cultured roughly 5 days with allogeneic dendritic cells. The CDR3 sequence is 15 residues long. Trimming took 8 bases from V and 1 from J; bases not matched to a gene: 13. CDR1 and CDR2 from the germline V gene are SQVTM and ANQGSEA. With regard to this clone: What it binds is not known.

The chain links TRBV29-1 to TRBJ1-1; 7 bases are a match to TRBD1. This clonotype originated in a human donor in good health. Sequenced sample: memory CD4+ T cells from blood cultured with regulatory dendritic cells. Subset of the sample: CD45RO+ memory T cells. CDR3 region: CSSEGGGTANTEAFF. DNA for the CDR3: TGCAGCTCCGAGGGGGGCGGGACAGCGAACACTGAAGCTTTCTTT.